A selection of T cell receptor beta chains follows, all from one sample in a study of CD8+ T cells in alopecia areata. Here immunoSEQ multiplex PCR was the method, and the copy in TCRdb shows in-frame clones only, minus some. In the table there are tens of thousands of clones, about 40% of which are singletons. The sample taken for sequencing was NKG2D-low CD8+ T cells sorted from blood. These receptors were taken from a human donor with alopecia areata. Both conserved end residues are part of each CDR3. The D gene is left open where the match is weak. The size field is filled for only some rows; it gives once, few, many or a size class.

v_call	cdr3_length	j_call	d_call	clone_size	cdr3_nt	cdr3_aa
TRBV5-1	11	TRBJ1-1	-	-	TGCGCCAGCATGAGAGGCACTGAAGCTTTCTTT	CASMRGTEAFF
TRBV5-1	13	TRBJ2-1	-	-	TGCGCCAGCAGCTTGGCCGCTGGTAGAGAGCAGTTCTTC	CASSLAAGREQFF
TRBV28	13	TRBJ2-1	-	-	TGTGCCAGCACCTACTCCATTAGCAATGAGCAGTTCTTC	CASTYSISNEQFF
TRBV21-1	15	TRBJ2-7	-	-	TGTGCCAGCAGTCCCGGACAGGGTGGCTCCTACGAGCAGTACTTC	CASSPGQGGSYEQYF
TRBV4-1	13	TRBJ2-7	-	few	TGCGCCAGCAGCCCCTTGGTGTCCTACGAGCAGTACTTC	CASSPLVSYEQYF
TRBV5-6	11	TRBJ2-7	-	few	TGTGCCAGCAGCCAAAGCTACGAGCAGTACTTC	CASSQSYEQYF
TRBV29-1	16	TRBJ2-3	-	few	TGCAGCGTTGAAATCAGGCGGACCCCATACACAGATACGCAGTATTTT	CSVEIRRTPYTDTQYF
TRBV29-1	11	TRBJ1-2	-	-	TGCAGCGGTGAAATACACTATGGCTACACCTTC	CSGEIHYGYTF
TRBV6-5	13	TRBJ1-5	-	-	TGTGCCAGCAGTTACTGGGTTGGTCAGCCCCAGCATTTT	CASSYWVGQPQHF
TRBV29-1	15	TRBJ2-2	TRBD2	few	TGCAGCGGGGCCGGGACTAGCGGAGACACCGGGGAGCTGTTTTTT	CSGAGTSGDTGELFF
TRBV29-1	21	TRBJ2-1	-	-	TGCAGCGTTGAAGGGACTGACCACCCCCCGGAGGGGGGGCGTGTCGACAATGAGCAGTTCTTC	CSVEGTDHPPEGGRVDNEQFF
TRBV28	14	TRBJ1-5	TRBD1	-	TGTGCCAGCAGTTGGACAGGGGTTGGTCAGCCCCAGCATTTT	CASSWTGVGQPQHF
TRBV6-5	13	TRBJ2-1	-	-	TGTGCCAGCAGTCCTTCCCTTGGCAATGAGCAGTTCTTC	CASSPSLGNEQFF
TRBV11-1	16	TRBJ2-3	-	few	TGTGCCAGCAACTACTTGGGGGCCCTAGGCACAGATACGCAGTATTTT	CASNYLGALGTDTQYF
TRBV4-3	15	TRBJ2-4	-	once	TGCGCCAGCAGCCAAGAAGCCCCCACCCGAAACATTCAGTACTTC	CASSQEAPTRNIQYF
TRBV4-2	15	TRBJ2-7	-	many	TGTGCCAGCAGCTTCCGGGACTTTGGCTCCTACGAGCAGTACTTC	CASSFRDFGSYEQYF
TRBV6-5	13	TRBJ2-7	TRBD1	-	TGTGCCACCGTGGACAGGGCTGCCTACGAGCAGTACTTC	CATVDRAAYEQYF
TRBV7-3	13	TRBJ2-3	-	-	TGTGCCAGCAGCTTAAGACAGGCAGATACGCAGTATTTT	CASSLRQADTQYF
TRBV7-6	15	TRBJ2-1	-	-	TGTGCCAGCAGCTTAGATGCGACTGCATACAATGAGCAGTTCTTC	CASSLDATAYNEQFF
TRBV11-2	15	TRBJ2-1	-	once	TGTGCCAGCAGCTCTACTAGTTCCTCCTACAATGAGCAGTTCTTC	CASSSTSSSYNEQFF
TRBV7-9	15	TRBJ2-7	TRBD2	few	TGTGCCAGCAGCTCCCCCGGGACTAGCTCCTACGAGCAGTACTTC	CASSSPGTSSYEQYF
TRBV10-3	14	TRBJ2-3	TRBD1	-	TGTGCCATCAGTGAGAGACAGGGGACCGATACGCAGTATTTT	CAISERQGTDTQYF
TRBV7-2	14	TRBJ2-7	TRBD2	-	TGTGCCAGCAGCGGTGGACTAGCGGGCTACGAGCAGTACTTC	CASSGGLAGYEQYF
TRBV7-6	14	TRBJ1-5	-	few	TGTGCCAGCAGCCCAATGGGAGGCGATCAGCCCCAGCATTTT	CASSPMGGDQPQHF
TRBV7-3	16	TRBJ2-1	-	once	TGTGCCAGCAGCCCTACATCTGGGGGGACCTACAATGAGCAGTTCTTC	CASSPTSGGTYNEQFF
TRBV29-1	12	TRBJ1-2	-	-	TGCAGCACACCGGGATTTTGGGGTGGCTACACCTTC	CSTPGFWGGYTF
TRBV29-1	13	TRBJ2-7	TRBD2	-	TGCAGCGTTGGAGCGGGAGCGCGTTACGAGCAGTACTTC	CSVGAGARYEQYF
TRBV9	14	TRBJ2-4	-	-	TGTGCCAGCAGCGGTGGCCGTGCCAAAAACATTCAGTACTTC	CASSGGRAKNIQYF
TRBV29-1	13	TRBJ2-7	-	few	TGCAGCGTTGAGGGAGACAGCTCCTACGAGCAGTACTTC	CSVEGDSSYEQYF
TRBV29-1	15	TRBJ1-2	-	-	TGCAGCGTTGAAGATCCCCAGCTAGCTAACTATGGCTACACCTTC	CSVEDPQLANYGYTF
TRBV30	17	TRBJ1-2	-	-	TGTGCCTGGAGTGTTTTGGGTTGGGCGAGCACTAACTATGGCTACACCTTC	CAWSVLGWASTNYGYTF
TRBV30	13	TRBJ2-7	TRBD1	-	TGTGCCTGGAGTCTCTCGACAGGGATCGAGCAGTACTTC	CAWSLSTGIEQYF
TRBV5-1	17	TRBJ2-7	TRBD2	-	TGCGCCAGCAGCGAGAGCGGGAGGGCCCGGAAGGGGTACGAGCAGTACTTC	CASSESGRARKGYEQYF
TRBV5-4	13	TRBJ2-7	-	-	TGTGCCAGCAGCTCCTCAGGCCCCTACGAGCAGTACTTC	CASSSSGPYEQYF
TRBV10-3	16	TRBJ2-6	-	-	TGTGCCATCAGTGAGTCATGGGCAGATGGGGCCAACGTCCTGACTTTC	CAISESWADGANVLTF
TRBV19	13	TRBJ2-7	-	few	TGTGCCAGTAGTATAGATCTGGGCTACGAGCAGTACTTC	CASSIDLGYEQYF
TRBV28	13	TRBJ2-5	-	few	TGTGCCAGCAGCCTCGAACAACAAGAGACCCAGTACTTC	CASSLEQQETQYF
TRBV2	17	TRBJ2-2	TRBD2	-	TGTGCCAGCAGTGAAACCCGGACTAGTTTCTCGACCGGGGAGCTGTTTTTT	CASSETRTSFSTGELFF
TRBV7-9	16	TRBJ2-7	-	few	TGTGCCAGCAGCTCCTCAACCGGACACAGCTCCTACGAGCAGTACTTC	CASSSSTGHSSYEQYF
TRBV4-2	15	TRBJ2-1	-	-	TGTGCCAGCAGCCAAGATCTGGTAGGCTACAATGAGCAGTTCTTC	CASSQDLVGYNEQFF
TRBV7-9	13	TRBJ1-2	-	-	TGTGCCAGCACCCAACGGGGAGACTATGGCTACACCTTC	CASTQRGDYGYTF